This TCR beta chain appears in the sequencing data of a study of blood T cells in healthy people across ages. CDR1 is MNHEY and CDR2 is SMNVEV in the germline V gene (reference sequence). There are 14 residues in the CDR3. With V trimmed by 6 bases and J by 8 bases, 9 bases remained unmatched. This clonotype was counted only a few times. Its antigen is not known. The second PCR ran roughly 6 to 11 cycles with a sample-barcoded 5' primer and J-beta primers. One entry per CDR3 protein results from TCRdb running MiXCR on the 5' RACE reads. Here the sample spans roughly 800,000 distinct CDR3 sequences, around 36% being singletons. The study, taken as a whole, reports: Long-lived donors had more naive CD4+ cells and higher diversity than aged donors. Naive and antigen-experienced cells could not be conclusively compared, given unsorted PBMCs.

The chain links TRBV27 to TRBJ1-4; 7 positions agree with TRBD1. This sequence originates from a man aged 18 to 29 in good health. Sequenced: blood. CDR3 DNA sequence: TGTGCCAGCAGCGAGACAGGGTGGGAAGAAAAACTGTTTTTT. Protein product: CASSETGWEEKLFF.